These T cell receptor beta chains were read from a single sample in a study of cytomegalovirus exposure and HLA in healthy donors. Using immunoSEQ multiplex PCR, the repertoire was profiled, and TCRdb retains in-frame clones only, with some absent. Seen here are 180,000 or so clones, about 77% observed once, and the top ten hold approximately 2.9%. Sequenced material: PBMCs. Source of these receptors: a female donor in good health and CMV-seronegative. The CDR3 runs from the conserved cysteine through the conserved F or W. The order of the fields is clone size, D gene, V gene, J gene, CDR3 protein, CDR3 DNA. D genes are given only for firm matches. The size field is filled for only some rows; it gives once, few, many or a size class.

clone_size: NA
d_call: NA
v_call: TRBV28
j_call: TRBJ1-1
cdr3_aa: CASSRGGTRFTEAFF
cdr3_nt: TGTGCCAGCAGTAGGGGAGGAACCCGTTTTACTGAAGCTTTCTTT

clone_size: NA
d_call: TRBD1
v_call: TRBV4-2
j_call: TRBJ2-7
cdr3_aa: CASSQEDRAYEQYF
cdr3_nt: TGTGCCAGCAGCCAAGAGGACAGGGCCTACGAGCAGTACTTC

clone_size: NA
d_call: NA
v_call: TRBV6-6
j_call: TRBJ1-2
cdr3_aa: CASSQGSGYTF
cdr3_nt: TGTGCCAGCAGTCAGGGATCCGGCTACACCTTC

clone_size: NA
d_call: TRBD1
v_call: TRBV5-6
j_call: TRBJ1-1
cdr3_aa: CASSSGDRGRPEAFF
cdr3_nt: TGTGCCAGCAGCTCCGGAGACAGGGGGCGTCCTGAAGCTTTCTTT

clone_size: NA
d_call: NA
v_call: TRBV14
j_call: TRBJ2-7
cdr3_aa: CASSQERLWEPGSYEQYF
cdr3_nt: TGTGCCAGCAGCCAAGAAAGGTTGTGGGAGCCGGGCTCCTACGAGCAGTACTTC

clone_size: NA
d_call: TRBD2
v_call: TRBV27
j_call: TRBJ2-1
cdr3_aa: CASSLGTSGRNEQFF
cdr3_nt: TGTGCCAGCAGTTTAGGGACTAGCGGACGCAATGAGCAGTTCTTC

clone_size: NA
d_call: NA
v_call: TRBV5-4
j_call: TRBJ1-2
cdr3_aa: CASSFRGMNYGYTF
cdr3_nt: TGTGCCAGCAGCTTTAGGGGTATGAACTATGGCTACACCTTC

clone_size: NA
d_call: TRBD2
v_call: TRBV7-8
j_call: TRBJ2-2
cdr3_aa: CASSQRTSTNTGELFF
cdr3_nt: TGTGCCAGCAGCCAGCGGACTAGCACTAACACCGGGGAGCTGTTTTTT

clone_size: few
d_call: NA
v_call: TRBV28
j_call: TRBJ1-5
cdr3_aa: CASSVTSGTNQPQHF
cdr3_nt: TGTGCCAGCAGTGTCACCTCAGGGACTAATCAGCCCCAGCATTTT

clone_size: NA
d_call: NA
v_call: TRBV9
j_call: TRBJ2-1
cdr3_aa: CASSVGLINEQFF
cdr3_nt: TGTGCCAGCAGCGTAGGACTGATTAATGAGCAGTTCTTC

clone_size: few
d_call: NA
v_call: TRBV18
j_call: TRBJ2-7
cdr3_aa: CASSPRPRGDEQYF
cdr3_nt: TGTGCCAGCTCACCACGGCCGCGGGGCGACGAGCAGTACTTC

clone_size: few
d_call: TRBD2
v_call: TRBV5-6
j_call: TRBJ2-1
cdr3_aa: CATQPGLAGYNEQFF
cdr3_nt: TGTGCCACTCAACCGGGACTAGCGGGGTACAATGAGCAGTTCTTC

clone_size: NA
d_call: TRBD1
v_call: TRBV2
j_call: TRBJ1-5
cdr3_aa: CASSDTGGGQPQHF
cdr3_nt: TGTGCCAGCAGCGACACAGGGGGCGGGCAGCCCCAGCATTTT

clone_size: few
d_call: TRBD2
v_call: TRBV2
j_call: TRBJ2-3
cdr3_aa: CASRRTSGSADTQYF
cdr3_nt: TGTGCCAGCAGGAGGACTAGCGGGAGTGCAGATACGCAGTATTTT

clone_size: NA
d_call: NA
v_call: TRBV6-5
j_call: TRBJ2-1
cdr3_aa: CASSYPRGREQFF
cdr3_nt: TGTGCCAGCAGTTACCCCCGGGGTCGTGAGCAGTTCTTC

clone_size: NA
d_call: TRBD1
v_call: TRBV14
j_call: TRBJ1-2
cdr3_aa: CASRATGEVNGYTF
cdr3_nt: TGTGCCAGCAGGGCGACAGGGGAGGTTAATGGCTACACCTTC

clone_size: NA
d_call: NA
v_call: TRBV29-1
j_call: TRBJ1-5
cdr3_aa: CSVEDFRGAAQPQHF
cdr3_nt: TGCAGCGTTGAAGATTTTCGGGGGGCGGCTCAGCCCCAGCATTTT

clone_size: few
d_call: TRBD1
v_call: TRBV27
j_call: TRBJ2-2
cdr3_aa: CASRLRDRGHTGELFF
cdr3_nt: TGTGCCAGCAGACTCCGGGACAGGGGGCACACCGGGGAGCTGTTTTTT

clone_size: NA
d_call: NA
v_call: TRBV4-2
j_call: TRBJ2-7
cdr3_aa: CASSQTSTGDYEQYF
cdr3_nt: TGTGCCAGCAGCCAAACTTCGACGGGAGATTACGAGCAGTACTTC

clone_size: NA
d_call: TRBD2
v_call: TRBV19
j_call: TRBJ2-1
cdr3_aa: CASSPQGLAGSSYNEQFF
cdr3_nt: TGTGCCAGTAGCCCTCAGGGACTAGCGGGGAGCTCCTACAATGAGCAGTTCTTC

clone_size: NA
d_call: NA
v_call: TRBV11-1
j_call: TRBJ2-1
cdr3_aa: CASSFYSYNEQFF
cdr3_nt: TGTGCCAGCAGCTTCTACAGCTACAATGAGCAGTTCTTC

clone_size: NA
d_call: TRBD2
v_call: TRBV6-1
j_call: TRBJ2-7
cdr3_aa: CACETGGSSYEQYF
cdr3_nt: TGTGCCTGCGAGACCGGGGGGAGCTCCTACGAGCAGTACTTC